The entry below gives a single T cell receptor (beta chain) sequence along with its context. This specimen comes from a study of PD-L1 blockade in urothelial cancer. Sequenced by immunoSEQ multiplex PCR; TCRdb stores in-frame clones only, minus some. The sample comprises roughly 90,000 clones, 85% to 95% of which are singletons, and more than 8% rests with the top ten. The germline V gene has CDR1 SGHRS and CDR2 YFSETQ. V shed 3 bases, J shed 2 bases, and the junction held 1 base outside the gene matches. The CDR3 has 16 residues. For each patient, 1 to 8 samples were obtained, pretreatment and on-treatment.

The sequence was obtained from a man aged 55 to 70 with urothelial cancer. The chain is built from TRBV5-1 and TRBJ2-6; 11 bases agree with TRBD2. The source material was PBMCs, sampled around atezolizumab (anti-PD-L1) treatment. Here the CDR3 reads CASSSSGGTGANVLTF. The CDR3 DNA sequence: TGCGCCAGCAGCTCTAGCGGGGGGACTGGGGCCAACGTCCTGACTTTC.